This is a list of T cell receptor beta chains from one sample in a study of cytomegalovirus exposure and HLA in healthy donors. Repertoires were generated with immunoSEQ multiplex PCR, while TCRdb's copy carries only in-frame clones and drops some. The table shows roughly 250,000 clones, with around 66% occurring only once. The sequencing sample was made of PBMCs. The receptors originated from a female donor in good health and CMV-seronegative. The CDR3 runs from the conserved cysteine through the conserved F or W. Fields, in order: V gene, J gene, CDR3 protein.

v_gene: TRBV7-3; j_gene: TRBJ2-1; CDR3aa: CASSPATGLNEQFF
v_gene: TRBV7-6; j_gene: TRBJ2-3; CDR3aa: CASSLTGGPDTQYF
v_gene: TRBV7-9; j_gene: TRBJ2-1; CDR3aa: CASSNRDRDYNEQFF
v_gene: TRBV15; j_gene: TRBJ2-1; CDR3aa: CATSRERTSGPNEQFF
v_gene: TRBV5-1; j_gene: TRBJ2-1; CDR3aa: CASSLMGTGEASNEQFF
v_gene: TRBV6-5; j_gene: TRBJ2-7; CDR3aa: CATQSASSSYEQYF
v_gene: TRBV11-3; j_gene: TRBJ1-2; CDR3aa: CASSLPSTGGRYGYTF
v_gene: TRBV7-9; j_gene: TRBJ1-1; CDR3aa: CASSLAGGTGGGAFF
v_gene: TRBV9; j_gene: TRBJ2-1; CDR3aa: CASSVGRAGRNEQFF
v_gene: TRBV19; j_gene: TRBJ1-1; CDR3aa: CASSPNPAGGPNTEAFF
v_gene: TRBV7-8; j_gene: TRBJ2-7; CDR3aa: CASSLRTQQEGTGEQYF
v_gene: TRBV14; j_gene: TRBJ2-3; CDR3aa: CASSHLHPGVGTQYF
v_gene: TRBV7-9; j_gene: TRBJ1-2; CDR3aa: CASNQGARGYTF
v_gene: TRBV28; j_gene: TRBJ2-1; CDR3aa: CASSSPWAGDNNEQFF
v_gene: TRBV10-1; j_gene: TRBJ2-1; CDR3aa: CASSEQTSGVRNEQFF
v_gene: TRBV28; j_gene: TRBJ2-3; CDR3aa: CASSLQRDTQYF
v_gene: TRBV13; j_gene: TRBJ2-7; CDR3aa: CASSLNRGPFYEQYF
v_gene: TRBV6-1; j_gene: TRBJ2-1; CDR3aa: CASSERTGGLEQFF
v_gene: TRBV5-6; j_gene: TRBJ1-2; CDR3aa: CASIHRTRAYGYTF
v_gene: TRBV11-2; j_gene: TRBJ2-7; CDR3aa: CASSIGTDYEQYF
v_gene: TRBV2; j_gene: TRBJ1-2; CDR3aa: CASSWSGQGEGYTF
v_gene: TRBV18; j_gene: TRBJ2-5; CDR3aa: CASSPPPGRETQYF
v_gene: TRBV11-2; j_gene: TRBJ2-7; CDR3aa: CASSLASRPGAYEQYF
v_gene: TRBV7-2; j_gene: TRBJ2-7; CDR3aa: CASSLRTGWFYEQYF
v_gene: TRBV29-1; j_gene: TRBJ1-4; CDR3aa: CSVAGGEKLFF
v_gene: TRBV18; j_gene: TRBJ2-3; CDR3aa: CASSPSPGSLGTDTQYF
v_gene: TRBV11-2; j_gene: TRBJ2-3; CDR3aa: CASSLEGGPDTQYF
v_gene: TRBV2; j_gene: TRBJ2-7; CDR3aa: CASSGAGFYEQYF
v_gene: TRBV7-9; j_gene: TRBJ1-2; CDR3aa: CASSPTNYGYTF
v_gene: TRBV2; j_gene: TRBJ2-5; CDR3aa: CASTGEETQYF
v_gene: TRBV7-8; j_gene: TRBJ2-2; CDR3aa: CASSALLAGMITGELFF
v_gene: TRBV2; j_gene: TRBJ2-1; CDR3aa: CASSQSLSSYNEQFF
v_gene: TRBV30; j_gene: TRBJ1-1; CDR3aa: CAWSGGGGTEAFF
v_gene: TRBV6-1; j_gene: TRBJ2-7; CDR3aa: CASPPNSGTYEQYF
v_gene: TRBV19; j_gene: TRBJ2-7; CDR3aa: CASSLTGATYEQYF
v_gene: TRBV7-9; j_gene: TRBJ2-1; CDR3aa: CASSLVGGREFYNEQFF
v_gene: TRBV18; j_gene: TRBJ2-7; CDR3aa: CASSPHSPGTSGSEQYF
v_gene: TRBV7-3; j_gene: TRBJ2-1; CDR3aa: CASSLTGDAGEQFF
v_gene: TRBV2; j_gene: TRBJ2-1; CDR3aa: CASISGGGYNEQFF
v_gene: TRBV28; j_gene: TRBJ1-5; CDR3aa: CASSSGQGSNQPQHF
v_gene: TRBV28; j_gene: TRBJ1-1; CDR3aa: CASRRGGGLANTEAFF
v_gene: TRBV5-8; j_gene: TRBJ2-5; CDR3aa: CASTKDSQETQYF
v_gene: TRBV18; j_gene: TRBJ2-7; CDR3aa: CASSPGTSGSEQYF
v_gene: TRBV7-9; j_gene: TRBJ2-3; CDR3aa: CASSLTSGSTDTQYF
v_gene: TRBV6-6; j_gene: TRBJ2-7; CDR3aa: CASSYSSAGEYEQYF
v_gene: TRBV15; j_gene: TRBJ2-7; CDR3aa: CATGQDGYEQYF
v_gene: TRBV11-3; j_gene: TRBJ2-2; CDR3aa: CASGQANTGELFF
v_gene: TRBV28; j_gene: TRBJ1-4; CDR3aa: CASSPRQGREKLFF
v_gene: TRBV10-3; j_gene: TRBJ1-1; CDR3aa: CAIRIQANTEAFF
v_gene: TRBV29-1; j_gene: TRBJ1-1; CDR3aa: CSADRGTEAFF